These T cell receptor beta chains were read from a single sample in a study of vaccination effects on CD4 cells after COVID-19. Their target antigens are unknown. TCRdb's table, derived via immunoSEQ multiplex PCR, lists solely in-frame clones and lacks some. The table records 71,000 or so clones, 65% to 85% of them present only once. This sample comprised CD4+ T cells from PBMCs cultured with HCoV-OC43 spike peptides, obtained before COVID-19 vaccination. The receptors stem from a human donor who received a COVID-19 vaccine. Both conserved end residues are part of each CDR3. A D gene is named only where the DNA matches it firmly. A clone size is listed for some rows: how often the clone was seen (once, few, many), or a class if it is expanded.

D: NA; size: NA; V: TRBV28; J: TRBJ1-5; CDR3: CASKRDQPQHF; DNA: TGTGCCAGCAAGAGGGATCAGCCCCAGCATTTT
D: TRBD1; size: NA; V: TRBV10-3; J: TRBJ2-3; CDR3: CAISKGQGGTDTQYF; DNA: TGTGCCATCAGCAAGGGACAGGGTGGCACAGATACGCAGTATTTT
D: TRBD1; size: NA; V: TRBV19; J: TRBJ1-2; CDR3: CASSIAGTGGYGYTF; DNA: TGTGCCAGTAGTATCGCGGGGACAGGGGGCTATGGCTACACCTTC
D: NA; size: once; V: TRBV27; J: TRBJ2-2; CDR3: CASSFPGTHTGELFF; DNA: TGTGCCAGCAGTTTCCCTGGGACACACACCGGGGAGCTGTTTTTT
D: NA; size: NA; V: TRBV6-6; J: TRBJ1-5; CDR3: CASRRAVGNQPQHF; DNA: TGTGCCAGCAGACGGGCAGTGGGCAATCAGCCCCAGCATTTT
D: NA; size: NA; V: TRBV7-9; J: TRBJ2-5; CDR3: CASSTLTVQETQYF; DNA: TGTGCCAGCAGCACGTTGACAGTCCAAGAGACCCAGTACTTC
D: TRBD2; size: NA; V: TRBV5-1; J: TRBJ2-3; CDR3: CASSLARTSGGTSTDTQYF; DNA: TGCGCCAGCAGCTTGGCTCGGACTAGCGGGGGGACCAGCACAGATACGCAGTATTTT
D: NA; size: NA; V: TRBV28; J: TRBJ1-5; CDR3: CASKNSNQPQHF; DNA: TGTGCCAGCAAGAATAGCAATCAGCCCCAGCATTTT
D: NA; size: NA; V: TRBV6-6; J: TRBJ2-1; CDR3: CASSKGEQFF; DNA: TGTGCCAGCAGTAAAGGGGAGCAGTTCTTC
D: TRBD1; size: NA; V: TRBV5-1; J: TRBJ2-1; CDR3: CASSFWTGVYNEQFF; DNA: TGCGCCAGCAGCTTTTGGACAGGGGTATACAATGAGCAGTTCTTC
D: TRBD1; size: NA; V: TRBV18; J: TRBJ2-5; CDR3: CASSPIGQGETQYF; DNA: TGTGCCAGCTCACCAATAGGACAGGGGGAGACCCAGTACTTC
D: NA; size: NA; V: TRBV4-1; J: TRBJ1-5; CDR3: CASSQGDSNQPQHF; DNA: TGCGCCAGCAGCCAAGGGGATAGCAATCAGCCCCAGCATTTT
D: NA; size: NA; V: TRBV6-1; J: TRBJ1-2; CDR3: CASSEGRGANYGYTF; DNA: TGTGCCAGCAGTGAAGGCAGGGGTGCTAACTATGGCTACACCTTC
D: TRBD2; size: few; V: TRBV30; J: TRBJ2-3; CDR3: CAWSTGLASDTQYF; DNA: TGTGCCTGGAGTACCGGACTAGCGTCAGATACGCAGTATTTT
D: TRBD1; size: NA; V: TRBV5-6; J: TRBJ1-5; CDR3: CASSPQGASQPQHF; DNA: TGTGCCAGCAGCCCACAGGGGGCGAGTCAGCCCCAGCATTTT
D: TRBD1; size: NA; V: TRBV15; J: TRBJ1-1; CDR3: CATSRADRGRTEAFF; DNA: TGTGCCACCAGCAGAGCGGACAGGGGGCGGACTGAAGCTTTCTTT
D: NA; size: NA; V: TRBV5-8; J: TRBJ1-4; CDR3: CASSLERVSNEKLFF; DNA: TGTGCCAGCAGCTTGGAACGGGTTTCAAATGAAAAACTGTTTTTT
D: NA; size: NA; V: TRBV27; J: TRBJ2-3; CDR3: CASSFRGRRTESTDTQYF; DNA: TGTGCCAGCAGTTTCAGGGGCCGGCGGACGGAAAGCACAGATACGCAGTATTTT
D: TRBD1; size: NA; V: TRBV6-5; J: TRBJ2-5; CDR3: CASSSKYRGDQETQYF; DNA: TGTGCCAGCAGTTCCAAATACAGGGGGGATCAAGAGACCCAGTACTTC
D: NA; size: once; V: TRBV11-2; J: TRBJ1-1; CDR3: CASSLAGGGNTEAFF; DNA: TGTGCCAGCAGCCTAGCGGGAGGGGGGAACACTGAAGCTTTCTTT
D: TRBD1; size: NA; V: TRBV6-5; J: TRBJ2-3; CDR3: CASSYSRQGATDTQYF; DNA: TGTGCCAGCAGTTACTCGAGACAGGGGGCAACAGATACGCAGTATTTT
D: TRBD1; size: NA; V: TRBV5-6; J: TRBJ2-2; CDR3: CASSWGQFGELFF; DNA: TGTGCCAGCAGCTGGGGACAGTTCGGGGAGCTGTTTTTT